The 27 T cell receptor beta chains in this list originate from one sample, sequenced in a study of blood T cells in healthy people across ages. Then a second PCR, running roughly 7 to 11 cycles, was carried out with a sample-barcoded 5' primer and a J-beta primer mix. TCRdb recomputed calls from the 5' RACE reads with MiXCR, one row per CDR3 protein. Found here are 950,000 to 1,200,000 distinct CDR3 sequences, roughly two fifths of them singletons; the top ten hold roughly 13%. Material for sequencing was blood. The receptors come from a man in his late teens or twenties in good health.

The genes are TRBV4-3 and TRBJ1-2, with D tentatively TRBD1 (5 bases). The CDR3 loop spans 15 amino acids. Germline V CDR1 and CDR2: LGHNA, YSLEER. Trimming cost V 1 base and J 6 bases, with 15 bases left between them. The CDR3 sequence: CASSQGQGRGDGYTF. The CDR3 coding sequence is TGCGCCAGCAGCCAAGGTCAGGGTAGAGGGGATGGCTACACCTTC.

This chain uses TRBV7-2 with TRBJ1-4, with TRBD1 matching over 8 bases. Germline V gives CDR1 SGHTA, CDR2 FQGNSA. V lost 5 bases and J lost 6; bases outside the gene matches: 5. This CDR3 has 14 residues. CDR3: CASSVQGADEKLFF. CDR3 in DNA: TGTGCCAGCAGCGTGCAGGGGGCTGATGAAAAACTGTTTTTT.

CDR3: CASTDGPADQYF. DNA for the CDR3: TGTGCCAGCACCGATGGGCCAGCGGATCAGTACTTC. The rearrangement links TRBV5-5 to TRBJ2-4; possibly TRBD2 for D (5 bases). Trimming shortened V by 6 bases and J by 12 bases, and 16 bases separated the two germline ends. Germline V CDR1 and CDR2: SGHKS, YYEKEE (reference sequence). The CDR3 is made up of 12 amino acids.

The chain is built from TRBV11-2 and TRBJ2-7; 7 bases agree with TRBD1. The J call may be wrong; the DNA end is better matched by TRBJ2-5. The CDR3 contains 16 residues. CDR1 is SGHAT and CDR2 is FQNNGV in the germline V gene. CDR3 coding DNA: TGTGCCAGCAGTCAAGACAGGGAAGTGGTGGTAGAGACCCAGTACTTC. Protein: CASSQDREVVVETQYF.

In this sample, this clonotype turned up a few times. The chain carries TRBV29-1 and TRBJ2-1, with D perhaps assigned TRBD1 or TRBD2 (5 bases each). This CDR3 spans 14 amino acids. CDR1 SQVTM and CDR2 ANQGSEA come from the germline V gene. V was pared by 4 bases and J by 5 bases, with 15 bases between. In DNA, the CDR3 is TGCAGCGTTGTGAAGGGGAGTAGTAACAATGAGCAGTTCTTC. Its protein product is CSVVKGSSNNEQFF.

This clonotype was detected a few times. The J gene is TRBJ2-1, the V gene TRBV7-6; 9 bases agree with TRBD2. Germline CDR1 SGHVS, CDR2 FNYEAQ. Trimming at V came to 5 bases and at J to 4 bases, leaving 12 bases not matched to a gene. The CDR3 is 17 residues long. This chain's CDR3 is CASSLRTSVALYNEQFF. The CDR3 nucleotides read TGTGCCAGCAGCCTTCGGACTAGCGTGGCCCTGTACAATGAGCAGTTCTTC.

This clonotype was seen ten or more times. CDR3 region: CASSPRPLSYEQYF. CDR3 DNA: TGTGCCAGCAGCCCCCGACCCCTCTCCTACGAGCAGTACTTC. The V call is TRBV9, the J call TRBJ2-7; D is ambiguous. Germline V CDR1 and CDR2: SGDLS, YYNGEE. With 4 bases removed from V and 0 bases from J, the gap between germline ends came to 11 bases. The CDR3 is 14 amino acids.

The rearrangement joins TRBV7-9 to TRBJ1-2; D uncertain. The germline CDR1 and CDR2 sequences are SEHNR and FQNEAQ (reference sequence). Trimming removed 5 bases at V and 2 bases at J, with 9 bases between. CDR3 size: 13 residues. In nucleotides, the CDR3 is TGTGCCAGCAGCCCCGACATGAACTATGGCTACACCTTC. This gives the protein CASSPDMNYGYTF.

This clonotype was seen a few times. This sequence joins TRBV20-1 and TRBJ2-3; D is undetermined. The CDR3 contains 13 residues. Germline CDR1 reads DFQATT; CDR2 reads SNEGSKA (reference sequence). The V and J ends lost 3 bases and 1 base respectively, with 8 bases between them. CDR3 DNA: TGCAGTGCTAGTTACGAGGGCACAGATACGCAGTATTTT. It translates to CSASYEGTDTQYF.

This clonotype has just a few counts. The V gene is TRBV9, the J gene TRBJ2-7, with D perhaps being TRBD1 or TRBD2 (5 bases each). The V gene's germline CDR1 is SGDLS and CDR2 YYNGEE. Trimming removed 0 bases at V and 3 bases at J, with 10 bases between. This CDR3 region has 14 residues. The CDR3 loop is CASSVGGRSYEQYF. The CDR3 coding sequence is TGTGCCAGCAGCGTAGGGGGACGGAGCTACGAGCAGTACTTC.

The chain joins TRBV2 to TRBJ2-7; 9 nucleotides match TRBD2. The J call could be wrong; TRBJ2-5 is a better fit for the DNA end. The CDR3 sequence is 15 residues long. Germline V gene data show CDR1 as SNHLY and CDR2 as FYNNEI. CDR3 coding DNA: TGTGCCAGCAGTGAAAGTCTAGCGGGGATAGAGACCCAGTACTTC. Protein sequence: CASSESLAGIETQYF.

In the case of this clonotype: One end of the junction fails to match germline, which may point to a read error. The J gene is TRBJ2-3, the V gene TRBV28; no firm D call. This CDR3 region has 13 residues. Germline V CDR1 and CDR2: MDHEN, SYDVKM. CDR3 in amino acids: CACSLQTGDTQYF. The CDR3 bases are TGTGCCTGCAGTTTACAGACCGGAGATACGCAGTATTTT.

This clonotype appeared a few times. CDR3 in DNA: TGTGCCAGCAGCGTTCCAATTCAGGATTTTAACTATGGCTACACCTTC. This translates into CASSVPIQDFNYGYTF. This chain links TRBV9 with TRBJ1-2; D gene unclear. The CDR3 is 16 amino acids. V was pared by 2 bases and J by 1 base, with 15 bases between. The germline V gene encodes CDR1 SGDLS and CDR2 YYNGEE.

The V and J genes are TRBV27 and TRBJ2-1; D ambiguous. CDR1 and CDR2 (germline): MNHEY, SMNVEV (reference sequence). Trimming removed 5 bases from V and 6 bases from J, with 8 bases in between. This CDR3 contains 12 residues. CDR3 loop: CASSTASNEQFF. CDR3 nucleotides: TGTGCCAGCAGTACAGCTAGCAATGAGCAGTTCTTC.

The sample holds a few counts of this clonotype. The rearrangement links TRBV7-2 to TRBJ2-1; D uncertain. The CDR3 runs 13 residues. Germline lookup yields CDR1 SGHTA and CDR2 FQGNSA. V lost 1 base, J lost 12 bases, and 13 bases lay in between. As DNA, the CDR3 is TGTGCCAGCAGCTTAGGGGATAACCTTAGGCAGTTCTTC. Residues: CASSLGDNLRQFF.

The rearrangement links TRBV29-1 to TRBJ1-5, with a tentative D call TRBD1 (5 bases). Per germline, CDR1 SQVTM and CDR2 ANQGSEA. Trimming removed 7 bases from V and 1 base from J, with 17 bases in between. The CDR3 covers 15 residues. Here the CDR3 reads CSASRGIPSNQPQHF. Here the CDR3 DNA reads TGCAGCGCCTCACGGGGGATACCCAGCAATCAGCCCCAGCATTTT.

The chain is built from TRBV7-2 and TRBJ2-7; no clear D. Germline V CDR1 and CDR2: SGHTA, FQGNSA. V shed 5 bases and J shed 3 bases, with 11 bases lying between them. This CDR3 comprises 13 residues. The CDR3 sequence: CASSRRLRYEQYF. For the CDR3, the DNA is TGTGCCAGCAGCCGCCGTCTACGCTACGAGCAGTACTTC.

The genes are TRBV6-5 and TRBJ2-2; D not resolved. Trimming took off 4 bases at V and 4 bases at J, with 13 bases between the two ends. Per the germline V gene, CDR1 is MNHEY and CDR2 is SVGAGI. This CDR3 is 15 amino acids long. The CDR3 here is CASSSPQEFTGELFF. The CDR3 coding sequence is TGTGCCAGCAGTTCCCCCCAAGAATTCACCGGGGAGCTGTTTTTT.

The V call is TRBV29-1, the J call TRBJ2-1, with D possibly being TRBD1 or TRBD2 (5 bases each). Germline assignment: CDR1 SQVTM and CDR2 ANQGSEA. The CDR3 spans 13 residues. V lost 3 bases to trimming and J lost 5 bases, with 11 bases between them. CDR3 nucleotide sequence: TGCAGCGTTGAGGGACCGTTCGACAATGAGCAGTTCTTC. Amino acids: CSVEGPFDNEQFF.

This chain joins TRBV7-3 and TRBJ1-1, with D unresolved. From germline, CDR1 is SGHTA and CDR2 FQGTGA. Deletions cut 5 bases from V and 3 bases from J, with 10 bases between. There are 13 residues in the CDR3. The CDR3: CASSPAWDTEAFF. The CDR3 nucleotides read TGTGCCAGCAGCCCCGCTTGGGACACTGAAGCTTTCTTT.

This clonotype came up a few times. The CDR3 sequence: CASSATGGSGYRYGYTF. The CDR3 DNA is TGTGCCAGCAGCGCCACAGGGGGCTCCGGGTATCGCTATGGCTACACCTTC. The V and J genes are TRBV7-2 and TRBJ1-2; 9 bases line up with TRBD1. The CDR3 extends over 17 amino acids. V lost 5 bases and J lost 4; bases outside the gene matches: 14. Germline lookup yields CDR1 SGHTA and CDR2 FQGNSA.

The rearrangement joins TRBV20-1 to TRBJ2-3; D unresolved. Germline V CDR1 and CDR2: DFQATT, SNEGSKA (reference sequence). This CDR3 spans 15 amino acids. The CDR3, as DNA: TGCGCTATTAAAGGGTTTACCCCAATGACAGATACGCAGTATTTT. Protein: CAIKGFTPMTDTQYF.

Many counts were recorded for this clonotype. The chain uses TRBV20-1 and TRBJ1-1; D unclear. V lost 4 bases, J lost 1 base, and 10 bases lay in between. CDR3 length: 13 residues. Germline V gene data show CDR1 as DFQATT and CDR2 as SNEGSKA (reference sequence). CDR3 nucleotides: TGCAGTGCTACGGAGGTCTGGAACACTGAAGCTTTCTTT. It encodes CSATEVWNTEAFF.

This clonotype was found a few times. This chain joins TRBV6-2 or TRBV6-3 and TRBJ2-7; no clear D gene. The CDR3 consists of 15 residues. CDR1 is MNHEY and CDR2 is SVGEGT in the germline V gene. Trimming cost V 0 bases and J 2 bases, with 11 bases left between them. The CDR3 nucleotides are TGTGCCAGCAGTTACTCGATGGCGCCGACCTACGAGCAGTACTTC. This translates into CASSYSMAPTYEQYF.

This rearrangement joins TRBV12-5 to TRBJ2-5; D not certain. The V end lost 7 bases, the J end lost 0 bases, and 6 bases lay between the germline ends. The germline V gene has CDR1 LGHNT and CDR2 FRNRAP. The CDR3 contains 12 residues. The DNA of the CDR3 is TGTGCTAGTGAAGGGAACCAAGAGACCCAGTACTTC. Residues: CASEGNQETQYF.

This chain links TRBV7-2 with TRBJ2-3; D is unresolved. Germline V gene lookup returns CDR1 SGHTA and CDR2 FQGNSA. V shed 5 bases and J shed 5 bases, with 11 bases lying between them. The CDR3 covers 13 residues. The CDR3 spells CASSTRARDTQYF. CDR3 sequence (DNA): TGTGCCAGCAGCACCCGTGCGAGAGATACGCAGTATTTT.

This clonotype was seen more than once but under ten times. The CDR3 coding sequence is TGTGCCAGCAGCTTTCCTCCGGGACTAGCACATGAGCAGTTCTTC. This encodes CASSFPPGLAHEQFF. The chain has TRBV5-5 and TRBJ2-1, with TRBD2 identical over 9 bases. V lost 2 bases, J lost 8 bases, and 8 bases stayed unmatched. The CDR3 length is 15 residues. CDR1 is SGHKS and CDR2 is YYEKEE in the germline V gene (reference sequence).